The rows below give T cell receptor beta chains drawn from one sample of a study of shared clonotypes between healthy human individuals. The assay was immunoSEQ multiplex PCR, and TCRdb's table has in-frame clones only and misses some. The data contain about 690,000 clones, 80% to 95% of them singletons. The material sequenced was memory CD8+ T cells from PBMCs. The source of these receptors is a man aged 18 to 29 in good health. Some clones in this sample may be carry-over from other donors' samples. Both conserved end residues are part of each CDR3. D genes are given only for firm matches. Clone size, where shown, is once, few, many, or a class for clones that have expanded.

J gene | D gene | clone size | V gene | CDR3 DNA | CDR3 protein
TRBJ1-1 | . | . | TRBV11-2 | TGTGCCAGCACCAATGGGAAGAACACTGAAGCTTTCTTT | CASTNGKNTEAFF
TRBJ1-2 | . | . | TRBV27 | TGTGCCAGCAGTCTCCTACAGGGACGGGGTGGCTACACCTTC | CASSLLQGRGGYTF
TRBJ2-2 | . | . | TRBV7-2 | TGTGCCAGCAGCTTAGAGGCGGGATGGAACACCGGGGAGCTGTTTTTT | CASSLEAGWNTGELFF
TRBJ2-1 | TRBD2 | . | TRBV5-1 | TGCGCCAGCAGACCTGGACTAGCAGACGTCAATGAGCAGTTCTTC | CASRPGLADVNEQFF
TRBJ2-1 | . | . | TRBV5-4 | TGTGCCAGCAGCCCGTTGGATACGTACAATGAGCAGTTCTTC | CASSPLDTYNEQFF
TRBJ2-3 | . | . | TRBV28 | TGTGCCAGCAGTCCTCGAGACACAGATACGCAGTATTTT | CASSPRDTDTQYF
TRBJ2-1 | TRBD2 | few | TRBV5-1 | TGCGCCAGCAGCTTGGTAGCGGGAGGGCCCTACAATGAGCAGTTCTTC | CASSLVAGGPYNEQFF
TRBJ1-3 | . | . | TRBV28 | TGTGCCAGCAGTTTAGGGCCCCCTGGAAACACCATATATTTT | CASSLGPPGNTIYF
TRBJ1-2 | . | . | TRBV28 | TGTGCCAGCAGTCTGGGGTTGATCGACAGGCTTGGGGTCCGCTACACCTTC | CASSLGLIDRLGVRYTF
TRBJ1-3 | . | few | TRBV5-1 | TGCGCCAGCAGCTTGAGTGGAAACACCATATATTTT | CASSLSGNTIYF